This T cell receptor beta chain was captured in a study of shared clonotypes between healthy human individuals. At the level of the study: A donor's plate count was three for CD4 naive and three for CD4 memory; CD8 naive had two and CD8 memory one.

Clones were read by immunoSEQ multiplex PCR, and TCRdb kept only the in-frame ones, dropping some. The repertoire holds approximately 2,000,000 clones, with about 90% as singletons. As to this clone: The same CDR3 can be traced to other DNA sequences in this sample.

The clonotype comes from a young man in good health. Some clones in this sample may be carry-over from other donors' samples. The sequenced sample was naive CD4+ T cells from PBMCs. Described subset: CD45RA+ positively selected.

The CDR3 loop reads CASSQAQTSGQETQYF. CDR3 DNA: TGCGCCAGCAGCCAAGCTCAGACTAGCGGGCAAGAGACCCAGTACTTC. V gene TRBV4-1 combines with J gene TRBJ2-5, with TRBD2 matching 10 bases. CDR1 and CDR2 from the germline V gene are MGHRA and YSYEKL. This CDR3 region has 16 residues. V was clipped by 1 base and J by 2 bases; unmatched bases: 4.